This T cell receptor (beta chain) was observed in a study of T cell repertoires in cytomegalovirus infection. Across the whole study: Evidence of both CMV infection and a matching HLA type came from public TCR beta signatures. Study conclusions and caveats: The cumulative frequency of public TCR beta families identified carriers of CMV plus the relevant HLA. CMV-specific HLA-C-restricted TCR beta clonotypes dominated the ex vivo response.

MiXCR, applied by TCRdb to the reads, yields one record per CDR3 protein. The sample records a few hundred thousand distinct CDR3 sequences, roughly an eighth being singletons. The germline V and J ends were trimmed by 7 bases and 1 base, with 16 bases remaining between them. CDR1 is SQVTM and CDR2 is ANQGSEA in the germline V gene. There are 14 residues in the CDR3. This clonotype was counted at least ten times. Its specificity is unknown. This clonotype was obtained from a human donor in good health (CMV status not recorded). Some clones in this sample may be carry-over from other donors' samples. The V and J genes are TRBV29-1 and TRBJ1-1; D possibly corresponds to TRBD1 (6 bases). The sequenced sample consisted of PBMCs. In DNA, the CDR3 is TGCAGCGGACGGGGGGGGCTTGGGAACACTGAAGCTTTCTTT. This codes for CSGRGGLGNTEAFF.